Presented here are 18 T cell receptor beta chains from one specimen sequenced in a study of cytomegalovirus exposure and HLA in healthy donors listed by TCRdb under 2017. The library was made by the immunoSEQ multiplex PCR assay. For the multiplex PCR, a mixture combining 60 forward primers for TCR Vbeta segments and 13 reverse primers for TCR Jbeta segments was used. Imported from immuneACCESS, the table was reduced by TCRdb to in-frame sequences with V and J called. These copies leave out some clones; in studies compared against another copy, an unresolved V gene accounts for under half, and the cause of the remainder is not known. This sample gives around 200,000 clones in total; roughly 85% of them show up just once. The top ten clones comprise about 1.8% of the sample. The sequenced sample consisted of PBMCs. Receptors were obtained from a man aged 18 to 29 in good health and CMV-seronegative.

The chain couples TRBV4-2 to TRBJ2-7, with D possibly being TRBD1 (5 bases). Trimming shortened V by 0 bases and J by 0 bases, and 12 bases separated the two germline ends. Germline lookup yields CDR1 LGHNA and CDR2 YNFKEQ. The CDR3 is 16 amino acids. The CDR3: CASSQDNQGTSYEQYF. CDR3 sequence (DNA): TGTGCCAGCAGCCAAGATAATCAGGGAACCTCCTACGAGCAGTACTTC.

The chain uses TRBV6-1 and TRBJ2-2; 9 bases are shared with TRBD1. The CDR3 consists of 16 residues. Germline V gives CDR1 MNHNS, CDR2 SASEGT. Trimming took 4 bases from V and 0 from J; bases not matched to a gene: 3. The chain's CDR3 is CASSATGGSNTGELFF. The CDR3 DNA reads TGTGCCAGCAGTGCTACAGGGGGCTCGAACACCGGGGAGCTGTTTTTT.

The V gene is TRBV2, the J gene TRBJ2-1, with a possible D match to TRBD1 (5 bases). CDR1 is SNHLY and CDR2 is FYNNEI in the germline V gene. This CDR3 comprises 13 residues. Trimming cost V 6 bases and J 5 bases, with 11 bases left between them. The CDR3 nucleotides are TGTGCCAGCAGCGATCTGACAGACAATGAGCAGTTCTTC. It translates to CASSDLTDNEQFF. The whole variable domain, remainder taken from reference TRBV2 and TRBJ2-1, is EPEVTQTPSHQVTQMGQEVILRCVPISNHLYFYWYRQILGQKVEFLVSFYNNEISEKSEIFDDQFSVERPDGSNFTLKIRSTKLEDSAMYFCASSDLTDNEQFFGPGTRLTVL.

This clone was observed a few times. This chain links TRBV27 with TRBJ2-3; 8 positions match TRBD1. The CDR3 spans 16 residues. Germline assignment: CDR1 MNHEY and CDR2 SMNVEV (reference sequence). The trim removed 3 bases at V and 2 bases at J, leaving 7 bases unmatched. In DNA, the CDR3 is TGTGCCAGCAGTTTCGGAACAGGGGGTATCACAGATACGCAGTATTTT. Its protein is CASSFGTGGITDTQYF.

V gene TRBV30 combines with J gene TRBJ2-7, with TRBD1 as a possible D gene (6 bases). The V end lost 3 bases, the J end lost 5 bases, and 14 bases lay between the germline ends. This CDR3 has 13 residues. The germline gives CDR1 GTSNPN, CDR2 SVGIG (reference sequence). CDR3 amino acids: CAWSEGSGDEQYF. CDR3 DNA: TGTGCCTGGAGCGAGGGATCAGGGGACGAGCAGTACTTC.

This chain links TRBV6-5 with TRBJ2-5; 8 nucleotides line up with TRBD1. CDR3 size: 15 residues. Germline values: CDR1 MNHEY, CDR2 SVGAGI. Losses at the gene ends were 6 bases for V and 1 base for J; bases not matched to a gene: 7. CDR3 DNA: TGTGCCAGCAGAATAGGACAGGGTGGCCAAGAGACCCAGTACTTC. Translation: CASRIGQGGQETQYF.

DNA of the CDR3: TGCGCCAGCAGCTTGGCCGGGACAACCTACGAGCAGTACTTC. It specifies CASSLAGTTYEQYF. The rearrangement links TRBV5-1 to TRBJ2-7; possibly TRBD1 for D (6 bases). V lost 0 bases to trimming and J lost 2 bases, with 9 bases between them. The CDR3 is made up of 14 amino acids. Germline V gene data show CDR1 as SGHRS and CDR2 as YFSETQ.

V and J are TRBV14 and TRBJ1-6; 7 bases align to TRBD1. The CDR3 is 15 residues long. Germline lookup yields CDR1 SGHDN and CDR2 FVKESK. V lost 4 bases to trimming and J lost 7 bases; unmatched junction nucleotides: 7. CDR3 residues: CASSLRGQQNSPLHF. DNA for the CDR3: TGTGCCAGCAGCCTTAGGGGACAGCAAAATTCACCCCTCCACTTT.

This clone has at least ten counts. This chain's CDR3 is CASSLLASMDEQFF. The CDR3 nucleotides read TGCGCCAGCAGCTTGCTGGCTAGCATGGATGAGCAGTTCTTC. The chain joins TRBV5-1 to TRBJ2-1; possibly TRBD2 for D (5 bases). This CDR3 has 14 amino acids. In germline, CDR1 is SGHRS, CDR2 YFSETQ. V was cut by 1 base and J by 8 bases, with 13 bases left in between.

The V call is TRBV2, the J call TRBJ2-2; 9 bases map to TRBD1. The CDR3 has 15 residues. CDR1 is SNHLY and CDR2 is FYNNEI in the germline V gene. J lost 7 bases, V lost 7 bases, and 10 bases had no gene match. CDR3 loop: CASKKQGAGGGELFF. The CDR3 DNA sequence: TGTGCCAGCAAGAAACAGGGGGCGGGCGGCGGGGAGCTGTTTTTT. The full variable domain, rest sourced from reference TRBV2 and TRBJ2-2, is EPEVTQTPSHQVTQMGQEVILRCVPISNHLYFYWYRQILGQKVEFLVSFYNNEISEKSEIFDDQFSVERPDGSNFTLKIRSTKLEDSAMYFCASKKQGAGGGELFFGEGSRLTVL.

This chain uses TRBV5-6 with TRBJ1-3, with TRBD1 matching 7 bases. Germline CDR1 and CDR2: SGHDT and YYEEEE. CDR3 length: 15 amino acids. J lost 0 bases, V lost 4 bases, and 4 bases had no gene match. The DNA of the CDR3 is TGTGCCAGCAGCCCAGGGACAGTCTCTGGAAACACCATATATTTT. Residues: CASSPGTVSGNTIYF.

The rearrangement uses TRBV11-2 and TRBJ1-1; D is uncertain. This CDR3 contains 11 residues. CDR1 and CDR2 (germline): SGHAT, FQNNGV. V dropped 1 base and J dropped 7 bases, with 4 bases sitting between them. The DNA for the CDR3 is TGTGCCAGCAGCTTAGCCCGTGAAGCTTTCTTT. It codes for CASSLAREAFF.

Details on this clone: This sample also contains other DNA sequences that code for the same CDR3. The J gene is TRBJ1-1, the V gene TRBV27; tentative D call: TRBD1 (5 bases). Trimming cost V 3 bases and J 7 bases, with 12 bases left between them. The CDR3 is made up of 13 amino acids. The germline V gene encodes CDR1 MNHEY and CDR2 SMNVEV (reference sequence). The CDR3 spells CASSLARVGEAFF. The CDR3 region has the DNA TGTGCCAGCAGTTTGGCCAGGGTCGGTGAAGCTTTCTTT.

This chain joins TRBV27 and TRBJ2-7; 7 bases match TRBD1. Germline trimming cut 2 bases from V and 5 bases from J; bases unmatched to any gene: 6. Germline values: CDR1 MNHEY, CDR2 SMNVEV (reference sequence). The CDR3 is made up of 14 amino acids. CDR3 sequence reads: CASSLGQGVNEQYF. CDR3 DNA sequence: TGTGCCAGCAGTTTAGGCCAGGGGGTAAACGAGCAGTACTTC.

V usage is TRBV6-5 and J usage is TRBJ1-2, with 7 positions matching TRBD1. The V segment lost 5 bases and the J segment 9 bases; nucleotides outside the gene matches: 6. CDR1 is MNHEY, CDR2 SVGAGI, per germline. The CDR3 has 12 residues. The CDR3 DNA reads TGTGCCAGCAGTATGCCAGGGGGTCGCTACACCTTC. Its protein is CASSMPGGRYTF.

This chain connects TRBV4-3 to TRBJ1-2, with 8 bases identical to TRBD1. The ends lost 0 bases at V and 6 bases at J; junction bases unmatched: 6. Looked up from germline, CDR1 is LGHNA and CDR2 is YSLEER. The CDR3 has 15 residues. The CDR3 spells CASSQDQGASDGYTF. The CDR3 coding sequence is TGCGCCAGCAGCCAAGATCAGGGGGCGTCCGATGGCTACACCTTC.

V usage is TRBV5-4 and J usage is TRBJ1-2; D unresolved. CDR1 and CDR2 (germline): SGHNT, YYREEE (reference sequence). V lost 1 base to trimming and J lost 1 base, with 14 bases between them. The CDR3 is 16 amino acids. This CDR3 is CASSLSPQRVNYGYTF. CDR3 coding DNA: TGTGCCAGCAGCTTGAGCCCCCAGAGGGTTAACTATGGCTACACCTTC.

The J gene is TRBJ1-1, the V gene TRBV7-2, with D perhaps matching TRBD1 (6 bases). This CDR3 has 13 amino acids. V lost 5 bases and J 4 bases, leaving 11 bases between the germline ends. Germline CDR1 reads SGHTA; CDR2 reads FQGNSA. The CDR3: CASSQLQGTEAFF. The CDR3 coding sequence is TGTGCCAGCAGCCAATTACAGGGCACTGAAGCTTTCTTT.